These 28 T cell receptor beta chains originate from one sample sequenced in a study of blood T cell repertoires in COVID-19. The repertoire was sequenced with immunoSEQ multiplex PCR; TCRdb's copy has only in-frame clones and lacks some. The data contain about 160,000 clones, approximately 82% of them seen just once; the ten biggest clones take up 13%. Sequencing used peripheral blood. These receptors all stem from a man aged 65-85 years who had recovered from COVID-19.

This clone was observed a handful of times. The genes are TRBV6-6 and TRBJ1-6; D is possibly TRBD1 (6 bases). The CDR3 is 16 residues long. Deletions cut 6 bases from V and 6 bases from J, with 18 bases between. Germline loops: CDR1 MNHNY, CDR2 SVGAGI (reference sequence). The CDR3 is CASRPSGGASNSPLHF. CDR3 nucleotides: TGTGCCAGCAGGCCCTCTGGGGGCGCATCTAATTCACCCCTCCACTTT.

This clone was seen a handful of times. Germline is not matched at one junction end, which may reflect a read error. This chain joins TRBV10-2 and TRBJ2-7; D might be TRBD1 (6 bases). In germline, CDR1 is WSHSY, CDR2 SAAADI. The CDR3 runs to 13 residues. The CDR3 DNA reads as TGCGCCAGCACCGAACAGGGACACCGGCCCGTTTTCTTC. Translating gives CASTEQGHRPVFF.

Details on this clone: Other DNA sequences within the sample encode an identical CDR3. V usage is TRBV6-6 and J usage is TRBJ2-1; perhaps TRBD1 as D (6 bases). Germline V gene sequence: CDR1 MNHNY, CDR2 SVGAGI (reference sequence). This CDR3 is 12 amino acids long. Trimming took off 4 bases at V and 7 bases at J, with 8 bases between the two ends. CDR3 sequence reads: CASSSTGNEQFF. The CDR3 bases are TGTGCCAGCAGTTCTACAGGGAATGAGCAGTTCTTC.

The chain links TRBV12-5 to TRBJ2-7; D perhaps matches TRBD2 (6 bases). V was cut by 0 bases and J by 3 bases, with 18 bases left in between. The length of the CDR3 is 17 residues. The V gene's germline CDR1 is LGHNT and CDR2 FRNRAP. The CDR3: CASGLVLGGLAVYEQYF. The CDR3 coding sequence is TGTGCTAGTGGTTTGGTACTTGGGGGACTTGCGGTCTACGAGCAGTACTTC. The complete variable domain, with remaining parts taken from reference TRBV12-5 and TRBJ2-7, reads DARVTQTPRHKVTEMGQEVTMRCQPILGHNTVFWYRQTMMQGLELLAYFRNRAPLDDSGMPKDRFSAEMPDATLATLKIQPSEPRDSAVYFCASGLVLGGLAVYEQYFGPGTRLTVT.

V is TRBV10-1 and J is TRBJ1-5; the D is unclear. Germline assignment: CDR1 WNHNN and CDR2 SYGVQD (reference sequence). Trimming stripped 3 bases from V and 7 bases from J, with 10 bases between. The CDR3 extends over 13 amino acids. CDR3 bases: TGCGCCAGCAGTGAAAGCCCCGGGCAGCCCCAGCATTTT. Protein: CASSESPGQPQHF.

The chain carries TRBV3-1 (or the pseudogene TRBV3-2) and TRBJ2-7; 13 bases agree with TRBD2. The germline V gene encodes CDR1 LGHDT and CDR2 YNNKEL (reference sequence). There are 15 residues in the CDR3. The J segment lost 5 bases and the V segment lost 3 bases, leaving 4 bases of the junction unmatched. CDR3 sequence (DNA): TGTGCCAGCAGCCAGACTAGCGGGAGGTTCCACGAGCAGTACTTC. Amino acids: CASSQTSGRFHEQYF.

The J gene is TRBJ2-7, the V gene TRBV27; TRBD2 aligns across 12 bases. CDR3 size: 15 residues. Germline assignment: CDR1 MNHEY and CDR2 SMNVEV (reference sequence). The V segment lost 5 bases and the J segment 13 bases; nucleotides outside the gene matches: 15. CDR3 in amino acids: CASSPTGLAGHYGYF. The CDR3 DNA reads as TGTGCCAGCAGTCCGACGGGACTAGCGGGCCATTACGGATACTTC.

The chain uses TRBV12-5 and TRBJ2-1; TRBD2 aligns across 12 bases. This CDR3 spans 18 amino acids. Germline CDR1 is LGHNT and CDR2 is FRNRAP. The V and J ends lost 1 base and 4 bases, in that order; junction bases with no gene match: 8. CDR3 DNA sequence: TGTGCTAGTGGTTTGGCCAAAACTAGCGGGAGGTTATACAATGAGCAGTTCTTC. Its protein is CASGLAKTSGRLYNEQFF.

V and J are TRBV4-3 and TRBJ2-7; tentatively, D is TRBD1 (6 bases). CDR3 length: 16 residues. Germline assignment: CDR1 LGHNA and CDR2 YSLEER. V lost 1 base and J lost 4, with 17 bases in between. CDR3 loop: CASSQGMTGQHYEQYF. DNA of the CDR3: TGCGCCAGCAGCCAAGGGATGACGGGACAACATTACGAGCAGTACTTC.

The rearrangement links TRBV5-4 to TRBJ1-4; D gene ambiguous. There are 14 residues in the CDR3. The germline gives CDR1 SGHNT, CDR2 YYREEE (reference sequence). Trimming cost V 3 bases and J 3 bases, with 9 bases left between them. CDR3 loop: CASSSVQSNEKLFF. The DNA of the CDR3 is TGTGCCAGCAGCTCCGTTCAGTCTAATGAAAAACTGTTTTTT.

This rearrangement joins TRBV5-1 to TRBJ2-1; D remains ambiguous. The CDR3 runs to 13 residues. CDR1 is SGHRS, CDR2 YFSETQ, per germline. The ends were cut back, 0 bases at V and 6 bases at J, with 7 bases in the middle. The CDR3 DNA sequence: TGCGCCAGCAGCTTGGTGGCCCCCAATGAGCAGTTCTTC. Protein sequence: CASSLVAPNEQFF.

This sequence joins TRBV6-4 and TRBJ2-7, with D unresolved. This CDR3 has 15 amino acids. The V gene's germline CDR1 is MRHNA and CDR2 SNTAGT. V was pared by 6 bases and J by 0 bases, with 15 bases between. The CDR3 sequence: CASRNLISRSYEQYF. In nucleotides, the CDR3 is TGTGCCAGCAGGAACCTAATTTCCCGCTCCTACGAGCAGTACTTC.

The CDR3 sequence is CASSQGMRQPQHF. The CDR3 region has the DNA TGTGCCAGCAGCCAAGGCATGAGGCAGCCCCAGCATTTT. The V and J genes are TRBV14 and TRBJ1-5; D gene ambiguous. The CDR3 is made up of 13 amino acids. Trimming took off 1 base at V and 7 bases at J, with 8 bases between the two ends. Germline V lookup: CDR1 SGHDN, CDR2 FVKESK. Looking up the rest from reference TRBV14 and TRBJ1-5 gives the full variable domain: EAGVTQFPSHSVIEKGQTVTLRCDPISGHDNLYWYRRVMGKEIKFLLHFVKESKQDESGMPNNRFLAERTGGTYSTLKVQPAELEDSGVYFCASSQGMRQPQHFGDGTRLSIL.

This chain connects TRBV7-6 to TRBJ2-1; tentatively, D is TRBD2 (6 bases). Deletions cut 5 bases from V and 0 bases from J, with 14 bases between. Germline CDR1 and CDR2: SGHVS and FNYEAQ. This CDR3 comprises 16 residues. Written as DNA, the CDR3 is TGTGCCAGCAGCCACCCTCTCGGGAGCTCCTACAATGAGCAGTTCTTC. Translation: CASSHPLGSSYNEQFF.

The chain is built from TRBV30 and TRBJ2-4; 13 positions agree with TRBD2. This CDR3 is 19 amino acids long. J gave up 1 base and V 2 bases, and 11 bases lay outside the gene matches. Germline CDR1 GTSNPN, CDR2 SVGIG (reference sequence). Here the CDR3 DNA reads TGTGCCTGGAGTTCAAGACTAGCGGGAGGCCGGGGGGCCAAAAACATTCAGTACTTC. Residues: CAWSSRLAGGRGAKNIQYF. The full variable domain, in which reference TRBV30 and TRBJ2-4 provide the parts outside the CDR3, is SQTIHQWPATLVQPVGSPLSLECTVEGTSNPNLYWYRQAAGRGLQLLFYSVGIGQISSEVPQNLSASRPQDRQFILSSKKLLLSDSGFYLCAWSSRLAGGRGAKNIQYFGAGTRLSVL.

The chain uses TRBV9 and TRBJ1-1; 7 positions agree with TRBD1. The junction had 4 bases not matched to a gene; V was cut back by 3 bases and J by 2 bases. This CDR3 is built from 14 residues. The germline gives CDR1 SGDLS, CDR2 YYNGEE. As DNA, the CDR3 is TGTGCCAGCAGCGCCCGACAGGGAAACACTGAAGCTTTCTTT. It translates to CASSARQGNTEAFF. Complete variable domain (other parts from reference TRBV9 and TRBJ1-1): DSGVTQTPKHLITATGQRVTLRCSPRSGDLSVYWYQQSLDQGLQFLIQYYNGEERAKGNILERFSAQQFPDLHSELNLSSLELGDSALYFCASSARQGNTEAFFGQGTRLTVV.

The rearrangement joins TRBV6-5 to TRBJ2-3; tentatively, D is TRBD1 (6 bases). The CDR3 runs to 15 residues. Trimming removed 3 bases at V and 1 base at J, with 11 bases between. In germline, CDR1 is MNHEY, CDR2 SVGAGI. The CDR3 protein is CASSYRDTGTDTQYF. The CDR3 region has the DNA TGTGCCAGCAGTTATAGGGACACCGGCACAGATACGCAGTATTTT.

V usage is TRBV7-8 and J usage is TRBJ2-1; TRBD2 aligns across 13 bases. CDR3 length: 18 amino acids. Per the germline V gene, CDR1 is SGHVS and CDR2 is FQNEAQ. V was clipped by 0 bases and J by 8 bases; unmatched bases: 10. The CDR3 loop reads CASSLARLAGGLRDEQFF. The CDR3 bases are TGTGCCAGCAGCTTAGCCCGACTAGCGGGAGGCCTCCGGGATGAGCAGTTCTTC.

This sequence joins TRBV4-2 and TRBJ2-3; possible D gene TRBD2, 6 bases. Deletions cut 10 bases from V and 5 bases from J, with 7 bases between. Per germline, CDR1 LGHNA and CDR2 YNFKEQ. The CDR3 loop spans 10 amino acids. This chain's CDR3 is CATGGDTQYF. The CDR3 nucleotides are TGTGCCACCGGGGGAGATACGCAGTATTTT.

The chain carries TRBV7-8 and TRBJ2-7; D not certain. With 0 bases removed from V and 5 bases from J, the gap between germline ends came to 5 bases. This CDR3 is built from 12 residues. Germline values: CDR1 SGHVS, CDR2 FQNEAQ. CDR3 coding DNA: TGTGCCAGCAGCTTAGCGCTACACGAGCAGTACTTC. It is translated as CASSLALHEQYF.

This clone showed up just a few times. The chain combines TRBV7-9 with TRBJ1-1; D gene unclear. Germline CDR1 and CDR2: SEHNR and FQNEAQ (reference sequence). The CDR3 has 15 amino acids. Trimming took 5 bases from V and 5 from J, leaving 18 bases between them. The DNA for the CDR3 is TGTGCCAGCAGCCACTATAAGGGATGGGAGACTGAAGCTTTCTTT. This gives the protein CASSHYKGWETEAFF.

The chain has TRBV3-1 (or the pseudogene TRBV3-2) and TRBJ1-2; the D is unclear. CDR1 LGHDT and CDR2 YNNKEL come from the germline V gene (reference sequence). Trimming cost V 1 base and J 4 bases, with 7 bases left between them. The CDR3 is 13 residues long. CDR3 sequence (DNA): TGTGCCAGCAGCCAAGTGAGCGCCTATGGCTACACCTTC. Amino acids: CASSQVSAYGYTF.

The V and J genes are TRBV28 and TRBJ2-3, with 14 bases matching TRBD2. The CDR3 consists of 18 residues. J lost 5 bases, V lost 4 bases, and 11 bases had no gene match. Germline CDR1 and CDR2: MDHEN and SYDVKM. CDR3 coding DNA: TGTGCCAGCAGTTGGGGGCTTAGACTAGCGGGAGGGAAAGATACGCAGTATTTT. As protein: CASSWGLRLAGGKDTQYF.

The chain uses TRBV5-4 and TRBJ2-3, with D perhaps matching TRBD2 (5 bases). The V gene's germline CDR1 is SGHNT and CDR2 YYREEE (reference sequence). CDR3 length: 15 residues. Trimming shortened V by 9 bases and J by 7 bases, and 24 bases separated the two germline ends. The CDR3 reads CATTLRATSENTQYF. CDR3 in DNA: TGTGCCACCACCCTACGTGCAACTAGTGAAAATACGCAGTATTTT.

The CDR3 loop reads CASSNRDRLNEQFF. As DNA, the CDR3 is TGTGCCAGCAGTAACCGGGACAGATTGAATGAGCAGTTCTTC. The V gene is TRBV25-1, the J gene TRBJ2-1, with TRBD1 matching over 7 bases. V was clipped by 5 bases and J by 7 bases; unmatched bases: 8. The CDR3 has 14 residues. Germline V gene sequence: CDR1 MGHDK, CDR2 SYGVNS.

J is TRBJ1-2 and V is TRBV4-3, with D possibly matching TRBD1 (5 bases). V gave up 2 bases and J gave up 0 bases, with 10 bases separating them. Germline assignment: CDR1 LGHNA and CDR2 YSLEER. The CDR3 has 15 residues. The CDR3: CASSQTRQTNYGYTF. CDR3 bases: TGCGCCAGCAGCCAAACCCGACAGACTAACTATGGCTACACCTTC.

The rearrangement uses TRBV5-1 and TRBJ2-1; D possibly corresponds to TRBD2 (6 bases). Trimming left V 0 bases short and J 3 bases short, with 16 bases between. CDR1 is SGHRS, CDR2 YFSETQ, per germline. CDR3 length: 17 residues. This chain's CDR3 is CASSLAGGWGDYNEQFF. The CDR3 nucleotides read TGCGCCAGCAGCTTGGCCGGGGGTTGGGGGGACTACAATGAGCAGTTCTTC. The whole variable domain, filled in from reference TRBV5-1 and TRBJ2-1, reads KAGVTQTPRYLIKTRGQQVTLSCSPISGHRSVSWYQQTPGQGLQFLFEYFSETQRNKGNFPGRFSGRQFSNSRSEMNVSTLELGDSALYLCASSLAGGWGDYNEQFFGPGTRLTVL.

V gene TRBV27 combines with J gene TRBJ2-1, with 11 bases aligning to TRBD2. The germline V gene encodes CDR1 MNHEY and CDR2 SMNVEV (reference sequence). The CDR3 covers 18 residues. V lost 5 bases, J lost 2 bases, and 11 bases stayed unmatched. DNA of the CDR3: TGTGCCAGCAGTATGGGACGGATTAGCGGGAGGGCCTACAATGAGCAGTTCTTC. It specifies CASSMGRISGRAYNEQFF.